The 13 T cell receptor beta chains reported below all come from one sample, sequenced in a study of blood T cells in healthy people across ages. The use of a sample-barcoded 5' primer and a J-beta primer mix characterized a second PCR of roughly 6 to 12 cycles. TCRdb re-called the 5' RACE reads through MiXCR, storing one row per CDR3 protein. This sample yields hundreds of thousands of distinct CDR3 sequences, of which about 20% are seen a single time; roughly 22% belongs to the top ten. Specimen: blood. The receptors derive from a man between 70 and 80 years old in good health.

The chain has TRBV9 and TRBJ2-3; TRBD2 is a possible D gene (7 bases). Trimming left V 4 bases short and J 4 bases short, with 25 bases between. The CDR3 extends over 18 amino acids. Germline CDR1 reads SGDLS; CDR2 reads YYNGEE. The CDR3 is CASSPTHGPGGLADTQYF. The CDR3 DNA is TGTGCCAGCAGCCCCACGCATGGACCGGGGGGCTTGGCAGATACGCAGTATTTT. Full variable domain (rest looked up from reference TRBV9 and TRBJ2-3): DSGVTQTPKHLITATGQRVTLRCSPRSGDLSVYWYQQSLDQGLQFLIQYYNGEERAKGNILERFSAQQFPDLHSELNLSSLELGDSALYFCASSPTHGPGGLADTQYFGPGTRLTVL.

The genes are TRBV18 and TRBJ2-1; possible D gene TRBD2, 6 bases. The germline V gene has CDR1 KGHSH and CDR2 LQKENI. This CDR3 contains 17 residues. The germline V and J ends were trimmed by 1 base and 1 base, with 14 bases remaining between them. DNA for the CDR3: TGTGCCAGCTCACCACTGGGGACTGGGCGGTCCTACAATGAGCAGTTCTTC. This sequence encodes CASSPLGTGRSYNEQFF.

The gene calls are TRBV29-1 and TRBJ2-4, with 9 bases fitting TRBD1. The trim removed 7 bases at V and 7 bases at J, leaving 8 bases unmatched. Germline assignment: CDR1 SQVTM and CDR2 ANQGSEA. CDR3 length: 13 amino acids. The CDR3 region is CSATQGAYNIQYF. Written as DNA, the CDR3 is TGCAGCGCTACACAGGGGGCTTATAACATTCAGTACTTC.

This rearrangement joins TRBV3-1 to TRBJ1-1, with D maybe TRBD1 (6 bases). This CDR3 has 14 residues. V gave up 4 bases and J gave up 2 bases, with 11 bases separating them. Per the germline V gene, CDR1 is LGHDT and CDR2 is YNNKEL (reference sequence). The CDR3 sequence: CASSREDRNTEAFF. CDR3 bases: TGTGCCAGCAGCCGAGAGGACAGAAACACTGAAGCTTTCTTT.

This clonotype has just a few counts. The chain couples TRBV5-1 to TRBJ1-1; 7 bases are shared with TRBD1. Trimming took 4 bases from V and 4 from J; bases not matched to a gene: 13. The CDR3 totals 16 residues. Germline assignment: CDR1 SGHRS and CDR2 YFSETQ. In nucleotides, the CDR3 is TGCGCCAGCAGCCCAACTGGGACAGCAAAGGGCACTGAAGCTTTCTTT. Its protein is CASSPTGTAKGTEAFF.

Only one count was recorded for this clonotype. Because the CDR3 is missing its conserved closing phenylalanine or tryptophan, this is likely a read error. The rearrangement joins TRBV10-3 to TRBJ1-1; D perhaps matches TRBD1 (5 bases). The V gene's germline CDR1 is ENHRY and CDR2 SYGVKD. Trimming took 5 bases from V and 3 from J, leaving 10 bases between them. The CDR3 runs to 13 residues. CDR3 sequence: CAISPQGYTEAFS. For the CDR3, the DNA is TGTGCCATCAGTCCTCAGGGTTACACTGAAGCTTTCTCT.

In this sample, this clonotype turned up many times. In nucleotides, the CDR3 is TGTGCCAGCAGTGACGGGGGGGGTCAAGAGACCCAGTACTTC. This codes for CASSDGGGQETQYF. V usage is TRBV12-3 or TRBV12-4 and J usage is TRBJ2-5, with 8 bases fitting TRBD2. This CDR3 region has 14 residues. Trimming removed 5 bases from V and 2 bases from J; junction bases left unmatched: 4.

This chain joins TRBV29-1 and TRBJ1-4; D is unclear. The length of the CDR3 is 14 residues. Germline V lookup: CDR1 SQVTM, CDR2 ANQGSEA. V was pared by 7 bases and J by 0 bases, with 12 bases between. The CDR3 coding sequence is TGCAGCGCGTACTACGGGGCAACTAATGAAAAACTGTTTTTT. This codes for CSAYYGATNEKLFF.

V is TRBV29-1 and J is TRBJ2-7; D remains ambiguous. The DNA end lines up better with TRBJ2-5; the J call may be wrong. The CDR3 totals 13 residues. Germline V gene sequence: CDR1 SQVTM, CDR2 ANQGSEA. The CDR3 DNA follows: TGCAGCGTTGGTATAGCAGTCCAAGAGACCCAGTACTTC. Encoded protein: CSVGIAVQETQYF.

This chain joins TRBV6-5 and TRBJ2-1; D unclear. Germline V gene data show CDR1 as MNHEY and CDR2 as SVGAGI. CDR3 length: 15 amino acids. Trimming cost V 6 bases and J 3 bases, with 15 bases left between them. The CDR3 DNA is TGTGCCAGCAGCAGAGCCCTGAATATCTACAATGAGCAGTTCTTC. Its protein product is CASSRALNIYNEQFF.

This clonotype appeared a few times. The genes are TRBV7-6 and TRBJ2-1, with D maybe TRBD2 (5 bases). The CDR3 is made up of 11 amino acids. The V gene lost 11 bases and the J gene lost 4 bases, with 9 bases spanning the gap. In germline, CDR1 is SGHVS, CDR2 FNYEAQ. CDR3 sequence reads: CAPRGYNEQFF. CDR3 nucleotides: TGTGCCCCCCGGGGATACAATGAGCAGTTCTTC.

This chain links TRBV7-2 with TRBJ2-1; 9 bases align to TRBD2. V trimming: 3 bases; J trimming: 2 bases; junction bases outside the gene matches: 5. Germline CDR1 and CDR2: SGHTA and FQGNSA. The CDR3 is 16 residues long. DNA for the CDR3: TGTGCCAGCAGCTTCGGGACTAGCAGCACCTACAATGAGCAGTTCTTC. This translates into CASSFGTSSTYNEQFF.

This chain links TRBV28 with TRBJ1-4; D possibly corresponds to TRBD1 (5 bases). CDR1 and CDR2 (germline): MDHEN, SYDVKM. The V and J ends lost 7 bases and 11 bases respectively, with 14 bases between them. The CDR3 runs to 12 residues. The CDR3 reads CASTLSGGKLFF. Here the CDR3 DNA reads TGTGCCAGCACCCTATCGGGGGGTAAACTGTTTTTT.